Given below is one T cell receptor beta chain in context. Together with a sample-barcoded 5' primer, a J-beta primer mix was included in a second PCR lasting roughly 6 to 12 cycles. TCRdb fed the 5' RACE reads into MiXCR, producing one record per CDR3 protein. The sample holds around 500,000 distinct CDR3 sequences, 27% seen once. This entry belongs to a study of blood T cells in healthy people across ages. V shed 8 bases, J shed 5 bases, and the junction held 6 bases outside the gene matches. This CDR3 contains 15 residues. The germline gives CDR1 SNHLY, CDR2 FYNNEI. The sample was also linked to a second study, of T cells of mothers and their children. From that paper: For cDNA synthesis, the complete extracted RNA was used (about 1.6 ug per 15 ul).

The rearrangement uses TRBV2 and TRBJ2-1; 13 positions agree with TRBD2. This clonotype was sampled from a boy younger than 10 in good health. The specimen was blood. CDR3 loop: CASWPGTSGNNEQFF. Written as DNA, the CDR3 is TGTGCCAGCTGGCCCGGGACTAGCGGGAACAATGAGCAGTTCTTC.